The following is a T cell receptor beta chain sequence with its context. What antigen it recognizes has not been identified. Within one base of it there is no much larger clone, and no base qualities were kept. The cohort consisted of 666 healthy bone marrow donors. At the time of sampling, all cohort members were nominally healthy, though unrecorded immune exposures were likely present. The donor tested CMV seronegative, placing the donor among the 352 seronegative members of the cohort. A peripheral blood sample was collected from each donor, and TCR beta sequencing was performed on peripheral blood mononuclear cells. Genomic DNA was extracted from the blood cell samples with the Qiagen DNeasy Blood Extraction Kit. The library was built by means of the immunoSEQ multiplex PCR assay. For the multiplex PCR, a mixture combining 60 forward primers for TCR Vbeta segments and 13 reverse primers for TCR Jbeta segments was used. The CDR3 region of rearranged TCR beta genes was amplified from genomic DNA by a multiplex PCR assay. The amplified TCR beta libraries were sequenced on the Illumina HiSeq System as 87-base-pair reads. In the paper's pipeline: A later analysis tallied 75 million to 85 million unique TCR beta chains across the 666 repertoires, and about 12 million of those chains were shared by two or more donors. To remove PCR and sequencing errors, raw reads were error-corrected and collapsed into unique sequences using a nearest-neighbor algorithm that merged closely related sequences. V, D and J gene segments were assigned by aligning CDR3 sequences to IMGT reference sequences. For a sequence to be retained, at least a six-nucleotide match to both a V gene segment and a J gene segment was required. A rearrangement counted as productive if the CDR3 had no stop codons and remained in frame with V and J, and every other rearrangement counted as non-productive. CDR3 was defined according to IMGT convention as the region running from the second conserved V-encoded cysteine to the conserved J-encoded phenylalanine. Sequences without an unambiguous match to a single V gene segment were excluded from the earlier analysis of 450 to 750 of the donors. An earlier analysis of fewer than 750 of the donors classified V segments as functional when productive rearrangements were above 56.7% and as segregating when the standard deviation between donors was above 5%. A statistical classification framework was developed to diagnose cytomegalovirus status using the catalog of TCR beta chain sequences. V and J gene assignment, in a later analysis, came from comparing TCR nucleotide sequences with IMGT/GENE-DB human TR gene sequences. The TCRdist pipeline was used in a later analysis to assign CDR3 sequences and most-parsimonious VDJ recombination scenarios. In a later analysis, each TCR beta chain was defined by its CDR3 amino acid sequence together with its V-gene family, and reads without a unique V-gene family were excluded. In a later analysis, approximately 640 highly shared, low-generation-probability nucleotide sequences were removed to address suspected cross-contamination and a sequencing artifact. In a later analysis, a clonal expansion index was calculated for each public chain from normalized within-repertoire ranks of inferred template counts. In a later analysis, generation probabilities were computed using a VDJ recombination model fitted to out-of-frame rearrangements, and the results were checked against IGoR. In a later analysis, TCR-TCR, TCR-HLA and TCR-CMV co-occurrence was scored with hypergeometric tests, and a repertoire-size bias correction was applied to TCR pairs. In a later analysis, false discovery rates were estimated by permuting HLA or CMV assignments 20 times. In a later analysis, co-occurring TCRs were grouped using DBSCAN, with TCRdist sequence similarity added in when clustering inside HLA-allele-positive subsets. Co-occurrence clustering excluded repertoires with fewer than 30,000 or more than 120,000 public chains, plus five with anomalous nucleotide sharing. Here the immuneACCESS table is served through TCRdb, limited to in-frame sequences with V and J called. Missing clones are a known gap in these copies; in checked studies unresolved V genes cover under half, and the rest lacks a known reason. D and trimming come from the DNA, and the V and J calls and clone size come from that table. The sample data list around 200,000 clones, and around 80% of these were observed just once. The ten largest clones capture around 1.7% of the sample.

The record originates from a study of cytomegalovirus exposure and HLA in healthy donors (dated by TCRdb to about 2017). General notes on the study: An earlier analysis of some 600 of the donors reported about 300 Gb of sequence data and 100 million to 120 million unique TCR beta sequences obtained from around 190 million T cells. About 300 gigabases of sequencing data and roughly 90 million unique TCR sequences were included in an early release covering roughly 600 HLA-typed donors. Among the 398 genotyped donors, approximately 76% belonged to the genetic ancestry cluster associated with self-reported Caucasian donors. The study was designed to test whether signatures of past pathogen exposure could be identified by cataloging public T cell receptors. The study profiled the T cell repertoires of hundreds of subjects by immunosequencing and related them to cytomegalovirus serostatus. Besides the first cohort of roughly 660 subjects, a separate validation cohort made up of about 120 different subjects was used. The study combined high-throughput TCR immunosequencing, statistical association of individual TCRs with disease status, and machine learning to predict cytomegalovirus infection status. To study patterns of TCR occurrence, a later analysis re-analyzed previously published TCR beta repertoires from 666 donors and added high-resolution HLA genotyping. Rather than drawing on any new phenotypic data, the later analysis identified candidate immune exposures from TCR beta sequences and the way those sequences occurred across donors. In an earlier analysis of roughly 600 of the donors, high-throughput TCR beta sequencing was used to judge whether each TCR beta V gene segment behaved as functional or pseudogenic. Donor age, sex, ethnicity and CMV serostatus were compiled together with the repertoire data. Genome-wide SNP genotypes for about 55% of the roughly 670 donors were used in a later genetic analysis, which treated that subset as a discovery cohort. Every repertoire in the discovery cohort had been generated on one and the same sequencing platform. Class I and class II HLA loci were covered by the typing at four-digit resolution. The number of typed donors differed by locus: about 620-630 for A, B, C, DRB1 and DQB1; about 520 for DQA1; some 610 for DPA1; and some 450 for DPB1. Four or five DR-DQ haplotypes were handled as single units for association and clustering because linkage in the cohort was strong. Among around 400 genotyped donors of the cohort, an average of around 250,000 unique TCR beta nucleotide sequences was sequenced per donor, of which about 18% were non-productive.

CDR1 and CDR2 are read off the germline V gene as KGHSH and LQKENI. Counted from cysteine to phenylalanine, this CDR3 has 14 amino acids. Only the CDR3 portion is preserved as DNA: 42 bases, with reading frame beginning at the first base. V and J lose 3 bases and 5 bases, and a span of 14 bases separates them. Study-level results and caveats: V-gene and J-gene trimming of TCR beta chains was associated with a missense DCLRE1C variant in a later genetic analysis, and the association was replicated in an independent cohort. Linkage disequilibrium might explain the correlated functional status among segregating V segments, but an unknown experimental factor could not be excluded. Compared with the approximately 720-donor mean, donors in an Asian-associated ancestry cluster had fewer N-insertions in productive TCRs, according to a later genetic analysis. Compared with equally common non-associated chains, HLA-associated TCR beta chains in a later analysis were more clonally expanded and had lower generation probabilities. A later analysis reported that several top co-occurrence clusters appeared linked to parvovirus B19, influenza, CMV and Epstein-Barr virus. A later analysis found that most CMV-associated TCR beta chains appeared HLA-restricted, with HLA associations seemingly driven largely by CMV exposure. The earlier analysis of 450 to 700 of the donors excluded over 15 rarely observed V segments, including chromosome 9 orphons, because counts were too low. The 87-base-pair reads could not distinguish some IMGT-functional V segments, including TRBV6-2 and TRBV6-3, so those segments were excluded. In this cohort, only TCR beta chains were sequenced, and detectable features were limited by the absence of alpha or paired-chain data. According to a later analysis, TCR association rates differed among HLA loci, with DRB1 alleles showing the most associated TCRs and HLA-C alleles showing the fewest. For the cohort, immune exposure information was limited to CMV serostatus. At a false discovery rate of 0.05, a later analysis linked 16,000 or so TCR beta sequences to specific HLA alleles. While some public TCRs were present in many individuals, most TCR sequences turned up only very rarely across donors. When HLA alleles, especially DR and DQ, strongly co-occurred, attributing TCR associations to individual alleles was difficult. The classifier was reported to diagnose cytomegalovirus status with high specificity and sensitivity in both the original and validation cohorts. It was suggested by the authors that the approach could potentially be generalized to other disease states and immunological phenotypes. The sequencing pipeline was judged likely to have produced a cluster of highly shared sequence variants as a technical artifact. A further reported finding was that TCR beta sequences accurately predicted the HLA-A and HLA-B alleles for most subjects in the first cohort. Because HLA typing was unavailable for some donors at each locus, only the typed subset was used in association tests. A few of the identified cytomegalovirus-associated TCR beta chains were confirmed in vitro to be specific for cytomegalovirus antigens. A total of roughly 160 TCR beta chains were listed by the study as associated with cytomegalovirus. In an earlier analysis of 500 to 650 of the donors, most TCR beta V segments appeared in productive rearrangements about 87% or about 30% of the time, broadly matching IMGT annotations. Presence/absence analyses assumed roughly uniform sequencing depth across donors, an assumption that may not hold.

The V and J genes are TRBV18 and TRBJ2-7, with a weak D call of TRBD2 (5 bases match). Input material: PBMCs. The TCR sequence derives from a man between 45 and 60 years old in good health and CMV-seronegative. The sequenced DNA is TGTGCCAGCTCACCGAGTTGGGGAGTGGACGAGCAGTACTTC. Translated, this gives CASSPSWGVDEQYF.